The next 9 T cell receptor beta chains were all read from a single sample in a study of T-cell memory formation after mild COVID-19. TCRdb used MiXCR to reprocess the 5' RACE reads, holding one entry per CDR3 protein. There are 140,000 or so distinct CDR3 sequences in the sample; about 5.7% occur only once, and around 2% lies in the top ten. The source material was PBMCs or a T cell subset sorted from them (not recorded which). These TCRs come from an adult woman who had mild COVID-19 (a few samples of this study predate the infection). Cell type and time point are not known.

This clonotype has at least ten counts. The chain links TRBV7-2 to TRBJ2-5; D is possibly TRBD1 (5 bases). The germline V and J ends were trimmed by 4 bases and 5 bases, with 14 bases remaining between them. The CDR3 is made up of 14 amino acids. Germline lookup yields CDR1 SGHTA and CDR2 FQGNSA. The CDR3 here is CASSSRGSSETQYF. The CDR3 region has the DNA TGTGCCAGCAGCTCTAGGGGTAGCTCGGAGACCCAGTACTTC.

In this sample, this clonotype turned up a few times. This chain connects TRBV11-2 to TRBJ2-7; D uncertain. The CDR3 has 13 amino acids. CDR1 SGHAT and CDR2 FQNNGV come from the germline V gene. V gave up 5 bases and J gave up 3 bases, with 11 bases separating them. DNA for the CDR3: TGTGCCAGCAGCCCTCATTCGTACTACGAGCAGTACTTC. It codes for CASSPHSYYEQYF.

This clonotype was seen at least ten times. J is TRBJ1-2 and V is TRBV20-1; D unclear. The V and J ends lost 0 bases and 4 bases respectively, with 12 bases between them. In germline, CDR1 is DFQATT, CDR2 SNEGSKA (reference sequence). The CDR3 runs to 14 residues. The CDR3 spells CSARELRQIYGYTF. The CDR3 bases are TGCAGTGCTAGAGAACTACGGCAGATCTATGGCTACACCTTC.

This clonotype has ten or more counts. This chain uses TRBV18 with TRBJ2-7, with 11 bases matching TRBD1. The CDR3 spans 16 residues. Germline trimming cut 4 bases from V and 4 bases from J; bases unmatched to any gene: 9. CDR1 is KGHSH and CDR2 is LQKENI in the germline V gene. The CDR3 reads CASSRPGTGGVYEQYF. The CDR3 region has the DNA TGTGCCAGCTCACGCCCCGGGACAGGGGGGGTGTACGAGCAGTACTTC.

This chain connects TRBV9 to TRBJ1-6; 8 bases align to TRBD1. The CDR3 extends over 18 amino acids. Germline V lookup: CDR1 SGDLS, CDR2 YYNGEE. Trimming took 3 bases from V and 7 from J; bases not matched to a gene: 15. The CDR3 spells CASSEEALSGTGNSPLHF. CDR3 sequence (DNA): TGTGCCAGCAGCGAGGAAGCGTTGTCCGGGACAGGCAATTCACCCCTCCACTTT.

This clonotype was seen more than once but under ten times. This chain uses TRBV4-2 with TRBJ2-1, with 8 bases fitting TRBD2. Looked up from germline, CDR1 is LGHNA and CDR2 is YNFKEQ. This CDR3 is built from 20 residues. With 1 base clipped from V and 7 bases from J, the junction kept 21 bases outside the gene matches. CDR3 sequence: CASSQVVIVQRGPYRNEQFF. DNA for the CDR3: TGTGCCAGCAGCCAAGTAGTTATAGTTCAGCGGGGGCCGTACCGGAATGAGCAGTTCTTC.

A few counts support this clonotype. V is TRBV30 and J is TRBJ2-2; 7 bases map to TRBD1. Germline V gene sequence: CDR1 GTSNPN, CDR2 SVGIG (reference sequence). With 3 bases clipped from V and 6 bases from J, the junction kept 10 bases outside the gene matches. CDR3 length: 15 residues. This chain's CDR3 is CAWSLLSTGAGELFF. As DNA, the CDR3 is TGTGCCTGGAGCTTACTAAGCACAGGGGCCGGGGAGCTGTTTTTT. The full variable domain, rest sourced from reference TRBV30 and TRBJ2-2, is SQTIHQWPATLVQPVGSPLSLECTVEGTSNPNLYWYRQAAGRGLQLLFYSVGIGQISSEVPQNLSASRPQDRQFILSSKKLLLSDSGFYLCAWSLLSTGAGELFFGEGSRLTVL.

The chain employs TRBV6-2 or TRBV6-3 and TRBJ2-1; the D is unclear. The CDR3 is 11 residues long. CDR1 and CDR2 from the germline V gene are MNHEY and SVGEGT. The ends were cut back, 8 bases at V and 4 bases at J, with 6 bases in the middle. The chain's CDR3 is CASYSYNEQFF. The CDR3 nucleotides read TGTGCCAGCTACTCTTACAATGAGCAGTTCTTC.

This clonotype was detected ten times or more. The chain uses TRBV5-1 and TRBJ1-1; D not certain. Germline lookup yields CDR1 SGHRS and CDR2 YFSETQ. The CDR3 extends over 12 amino acids. V shed 0 bases and J shed 7 bases, with 7 bases lying between them. The CDR3 is CASSLEGIEAFF. CDR3 bases: TGCGCCAGCAGCTTGGAAGGGATTGAAGCTTTCTTT.